Listed below are T cell receptor beta chains from one sample, sequenced in a study of PD-L1 blockade in urothelial cancer. Profiling relied on immunoSEQ multiplex PCR, and the TCRdb table lists in-frame clones only, not all of them. This table has approximately 52,000 clones, 75% appearing once. Sequenced here: PBMCs, sampled around atezolizumab (anti-PD-L1) treatment. Receptor source: a man aged 70-80 years with urothelial cancer. The CDR3 runs from the conserved cysteine through the conserved F or W. The D gene is left open where the match is weak. Clone size, where shown, is once, few, many, or a class for clones that have expanded.

size | J | D | V | DNA | CDR3
. | TRBJ1-5 | TRBD1 | TRBV6-5 | TGTGCCAGCCTACCGGGACAGAACAATCAGCCCCAGCATTTT | CASLPGQNNQPQHF
. | TRBJ2-7 | TRBD1 | TRBV5-1 | TGCGCCAGCAGCTCACAGGGGGCCGGGTTCGAGCAGTACTTC | CASSSQGAGFEQYF
. | TRBJ2-1 | TRBD2 | TRBV10-1 | TGCGCCAGCAGTGAGCCCCGGGCTAGCGGTACCTACAATGAGCAGTTCTTC | CASSEPRASGTYNEQFF
. | TRBJ2-1 | . | TRBV4-3 | TGCGCCAGCAGCCAAGAGGCCAGGGCGGATGAGCAGTTCTTC | CASSQEARADEQFF
. | TRBJ1-1 | . | TRBV29-1 | TGCAGCGTTGATGGGCTAAATGATAGAGGGGCTTTCTTT | CSVDGLNDRGAFF
. | TRBJ1-2 | TRBD1 | TRBV27 | TGTGCCAGCAGTCCTACGAGGGACAGTGGCTACACCTTC | CASSPTRDSGYTF
few | TRBJ1-5 | . | TRBV6-5 | TGTGCCAGCAGCGGGGGCAATCAGCCCCAGCATTTT | CASSGGNQPQHF
. | TRBJ2-1 | . | TRBV6-5 | TGTGCCAGCACCCCCGCCGGCACAGGGAACAATGAGCAGTTCTTC | CASTPAGTGNNEQFF
few | TRBJ2-1 | . | TRBV5-1 | TGCGCCAGCAGCCCGGGACTGGGTACAGGTGAGCAGTTCTTC | CASSPGLGTGEQFF
. | TRBJ2-7 | TRBD1 | TRBV7-2 | TGTGCCAGCAGCAGAGACAGGGGGCCCTACGAGCAGTACTTC | CASSRDRGPYEQYF
. | TRBJ1-1 | . | TRBV10-3 | TGTGCCATCAGCGGGGTGAACACTGAAGCTTTCTTT | CAISGVNTEAFF
once | TRBJ2-1 | TRBD1 | TRBV7-9 | TGTGCCAGCAGCTCGCTACTGGGAGGGACAGGGTCCTACAATGAGCAGTTCTTC | CASSSLLGGTGSYNEQFF
. | TRBJ2-5 | TRBD1 | TRBV19 | TGTGCCAGTAGTATGGATGGGTCAGGGGGACAAGAGACCCAGTACTTC | CASSMDGSGGQETQYF
. | TRBJ1-1 | TRBD1 | TRBV19 | TGTGCCAGTAGTTCCACAGGGACAGGGGCTGAAGCTTTCTTT | CASSSTGTGAEAFF
. | TRBJ1-2 | . | TRBV11-3 | TGTGCCAGCTCCACACGAAACTATGGCTACACCTTC | CASSTRNYGYTF
. | TRBJ1-1 | TRBD1 | TRBV5-1 | TGCGCCAGCAGCCCGGGGACAGGGGGACGAACCCTGCCTCTGAACACTGAAGCTTTCTTT | CASSPGTGGRTLPLNTEAFF
. | TRBJ2-7 | TRBD2 | TRBV7-8 | TGTGCCAGCAGCTCGACTAGCGGGCAGACCTACGAGCAGTACTTC | CASSSTSGQTYEQYF
. | TRBJ1-2 | TRBD1 | TRBV5-1 | TGCGCCAGCAGCTCCGGACAGGGGGTTACCTATGGCTACACCTTC | CASSSGQGVTYGYTF
. | TRBJ2-1 | TRBD2 | TRBV5-4 | TGTGCCAGCAGCCGGACTAGCGGGAGTATGTACAATGAGCAGTTCTTC | CASSRTSGSMYNEQFF
. | TRBJ2-7 | TRBD2 | TRBV27 | TGTGCCAGCAGTTTTAAGACTAGCTCCGAGCAGTACTTC | CASSFKTSSEQYF
. | TRBJ2-1 | . | TRBV7-8 | TGTGCCAGCAGCTTAGCACAGAGCTCCTACAATGAGCAGTTCTTC | CASSLAQSSYNEQFF
. | TRBJ2-1 | . | TRBV18 | TGTGCCAGCTCACCGTCCATAGACAATGAGCAGTTCTTC | CASSPSIDNEQFF
. | TRBJ1-5 | TRBD1 | TRBV27 | TGTGCCAGCAGCCCTGGGACAGGGGATCAGCCCCAGCATTTT | CASSPGTGDQPQHF
. | TRBJ1-1 | TRBD1 | TRBV5-1 | TGCGCCAGCAGCAAGGGACAGGGACGCACTGAAGCTTTCTTT | CASSKGQGRTEAFF
. | TRBJ1-3 | . | TRBV6-5 | TGTGCCAGCAGAAAACAGGGCTCTGGAAACACCATATATTTT | CASRKQGSGNTIYF
. | TRBJ2-5 | TRBD2 | TRBV7-2 | TGTGCCAGCAGCAACACCAGGGAGGGAGGAGAGACCCAGTACTTC | CASSNTREGGETQYF
. | TRBJ2-7 | . | TRBV6-5 | TGTGCCAGCAGACCCTCGGGTCTCTCCTACGAGCAGTACTTC | CASRPSGLSYEQYF
few | TRBJ2-7 | TRBD2 | TRBV6-1 | TGTGCCAGCAGTTCCGGGACTCGGGGAGGGGAGCAGTACTTC | CASSSGTRGGEQYF
. | TRBJ1-2 | TRBD1 | TRBV4-3 | TGCGCCAGCAGCCAAGACAGGGGGCGTGGGTTTTATGGCTACACCTTC | CASSQDRGRGFYGYTF
. | TRBJ1-3 | . | TRBV4-3 | TGCGCCAGCAGCCAAACATACTCTGGAAACACCATATATTTT | CASSQTYSGNTIYF
. | TRBJ2-7 | . | TRBV4-3 | TGCGCCAGCAGCCACCTACAAGGATCGGGTCCCTACGAGCAGTACTTC | CASSHLQGSGPYEQYF
. | TRBJ2-3 | TRBD1 | TRBV6-1 | TGTGCCAGCAGTGGAGGACAGGGGGTCACAGATACGCAGTATTTT | CASSGGQGVTDTQYF
. | TRBJ2-2 | . | TRBV30 | TGTGCCTGGACCACAGGGGGGGGCCCAAAAGGGGAGCTGTTTTTT | CAWTTGGGPKGELFF
. | TRBJ2-3 | TRBD2 | TRBV7-3 | TGTGCCAGCAGCTTAAGCGGGAGGGGCACAGATACGCAGTATTTT | CASSLSGRGTDTQYF
. | TRBJ1-2 | TRBD1 | TRBV19 | TGTGCCAGTAGTATCTGGGCAGGGGGAGGATATGGCTACACCTTC | CASSIWAGGGYGYTF
. | TRBJ2-5 | TRBD2 | TRBV29-1 | TGCAGCGTTGCTAGCGGGGGGTTCCAAGAGACCCAGTACTTC | CSVASGGFQETQYF
. | TRBJ2-3 | . | TRBV27 | TGTGCCAGCAGTTTAGGGGCCCCCACAGATACGCAGTATTTT | CASSLGAPTDTQYF
. | TRBJ2-6 | TRBD1 | TRBV28 | TGTGCCAGCAGTGGGACAGCTGGGGCCAACGTCCTGACTTTC | CASSGTAGANVLTF
medium-sized | TRBJ1-1 | TRBD1 | TRBV19 | TGTGCCAGTAGACCTAGACAGGGGGTATACACTGAAGCTTTCTTT | CASRPRQGVYTEAFF
. | TRBJ1-2 | . | TRBV5-1 | TGCGCCAGCAGCAATGAGGACGGCGCGGGTGGCTACACCTTC | CASSNEDGAGGYTF
few | TRBJ1-1 | TRBD1 | TRBV6-1 | TGTGCCAGCACCAACGGACAGGGCGTCGCTGAAGCTTTCTTT | CASTNGQGVAEAFF